A single sample gave rise to the 11 T cell receptor beta chains below, sequenced in a study of human T cells and chemical hapten exposure. Time point defined: patch test 3, about 24 weeks after DPC sensitization. Treatment in this sample: therapeutic diphenylcyclopropenone sensitization with weekly scalp DPC. TCRdb re-analysed the RACE reads in MiXCR, keeping a single row per CDR3 protein. Of 50,000 or so distinct CDR3 sequences in the sample, 9.9% were seen once. The source was whole blood, collected in connection with sensitization to the hapten diphenylcyclopropenone (DPC). The receptor set was obtained from a woman in her 40s with alopecia areata. Some clones in this sample may be carry-over from other donors' samples.

This clonotype came up many times. The CDR3 DNA reads TGTGCCAGCAGTGATTCGGAAAACTATGGCTACACCTTC. Translated, it gives CASSDSENYGYTF. V usage is TRBV6-1 and J usage is TRBJ1-2; D gene ambiguous. Trimming took off 3 bases at V and 2 bases at J, with 7 bases between the two ends. The CDR3 is 13 residues long. Per germline, CDR1 MNHNS and CDR2 SASEGT.

V gene TRBV7-9 combines with J gene TRBJ1-1, with 10 positions matching TRBD1. Germline V gene lookup returns CDR1 SEHNR and CDR2 FQNEAQ (reference sequence). V lost 5 bases, J lost 5 bases, and 14 bases stayed unmatched. The CDR3 consists of 17 residues. The CDR3 spells CASSLPGTGASRTEAFF. CDR3 DNA: TGTGCCAGCAGCCTGCCGGGGACAGGGGCCTCGAGGACTGAAGCTTTCTTT.

In this sample, this clonotype turned up a few times. The chain has TRBV3-1 and TRBJ2-2; D remains unclear. Trimming took off 0 bases at V and 0 bases at J, with 5 bases between the two ends. Germline lookup yields CDR1 LGHDT and CDR2 YNNKEL (reference sequence). The CDR3 sequence is 15 residues long. The CDR3 protein is CASSQDASNTGELFF. The CDR3 DNA sequence: TGTGCCAGCAGCCAAGATGCGTCGAACACCGGGGAGCTGTTTTTT.

This clonotype was recorded many times. V usage is TRBV6-5 and J usage is TRBJ1-2; D gene uncertain. Trimming took 2 bases from V and 5 from J, leaving 9 bases between them. Germline values: CDR1 MNHEY, CDR2 SVGAGI. The CDR3 is made up of 13 amino acids. The CDR3 DNA follows: TGTGCCAGCAGTTACGGGTCTTGGTATGGCTACACCTTC. This encodes CASSYGSWYGYTF.

The V and J genes are TRBV7-2 and TRBJ2-4; 9 nucleotides agree with TRBD1. Trimming took 6 bases from V and 2 from J; bases not matched to a gene: 8. This CDR3 is 16 amino acids long. From germline, CDR1 is SGHTA and CDR2 FQGNSA. CDR3 nucleotide sequence: TGTGCCAGCAGTTTTACAGGGGGCGCCTCCAAAAACATTCAGTACTTC. It is translated as CASSFTGGASKNIQYF.

In its sample, this clonotype was seen many times. V gene TRBV6-5 combines with J gene TRBJ2-7; possibly TRBD2 for D (5 bases). The CDR3 contains 15 residues. The V gene's germline CDR1 is MNHEY and CDR2 SVGAGI. V was pared by 0 bases and J by 0 bases, with 9 bases between. CDR3 in DNA: TGTGCCAGCAGTTACTCGATTAGCGCCTCCTACGAGCAGTACTTC. It encodes CASSYSISASYEQYF.

Many counts were recorded for this clonotype. This chain joins TRBV6-6 and TRBJ2-3, with D maybe TRBD2 (6 bases). V was pared by 7 bases and J by 3 bases, with 14 bases between. CDR1 and CDR2 (germline): MNHNY, SVGAGI (reference sequence). This CDR3 region has 14 residues. The CDR3 loop reads CASTKGGRTDTQYF. CDR3 bases: TGTGCCAGCACCAAGGGAGGACGGACAGATACGCAGTATTTT.

This clonotype was found many times. The chain employs TRBV6-1 and TRBJ1-2; 10 bases fit TRBD1. V trimming: 6 bases; J trimming: 6 bases; junction bases outside the gene matches: 4. The CDR3 is 13 residues long. From germline, CDR1 is MNHNS and CDR2 SASEGT. The CDR3 sequence is CASSGGQGDGYTF. The CDR3 DNA reads TGTGCCAGCAGCGGAGGACAGGGGGATGGCTACACCTTC.

This clonotype was counted once. This may be a read error: a much more frequent sequence differs by one nucleotide. The chain's CDR3 is CASSTAGGERFF. The DNA for the CDR3 is TGTGCCAGCAGCACCGCCGGAGGTGAGCGGTTCTTC. The V gene is TRBV7-9, the J gene TRBJ2-1; D perhaps matches TRBD2 (5 bases). Germline CDR1 reads SEHNR; CDR2 reads FQNEAQ (reference sequence). This CDR3 has 12 residues. Full variable domain (outside the CDR3, taken from reference TRBV7-9 and TRBJ2-1): DTGVSQNPRHKITKRGQNVTFRCDPISEHNRLYWYRQTLGQGPEFLTYFQNEAQLEKSRLLSDRFSAERPKGSFSTLEIQRTEQGDSAMYLCASSTAGGERFFGPGTRLTVL.

V gene TRBV6-1 combines with J gene TRBJ2-2; 11 nucleotides align to TRBD2. The V gene end was trimmed by 6 bases and the J gene end by 2 bases; junction bases not matched to a gene: 14. The CDR3 length is 19 residues. From germline, CDR1 is MNHNS and CDR2 SASEGT. In DNA, the CDR3 is TGTGCCAGCAGGTCCGGGGCTAGCGGGGGGAACAGTAACACCGGGGAGCTGTTTTTT. It codes for CASRSGASGGNSNTGELFF.

The J gene is TRBJ1-5, the V gene TRBV29-1; weak D call: TRBD1 (5 bases). V was trimmed by 5 bases and J by 6 bases, leaving 14 bases between them. The germline CDR1 and CDR2 sequences are SQVTM and ANQGSEA. The CDR3 length is 13 residues. CDR3 sequence (DNA): TGCAGCGTTTGGAACGGGGGTGGTCAGCCCCAGCATTTT. Its protein is CSVWNGGGQPQHF.